The sequence of this TCR beta chain was determined in a study of cytotoxic CD8 clonotypes in ibrutinib-treated CLL. As for the study in general: Investigators reported some 25 partial and 2 complete responses; after median around 68 months, roughly 14 patients remained remitted and approximately twelve progressed.

About this clone itself: What it binds is not known.

The sequencing depth, 1 in 200,000 to 1 in 1 million T cells, was the target. Clones were read by immunoSEQ multiplex PCR, and TCRdb kept only the in-frame ones, dropping some. Of about 160,000 clones in the sample, roughly 86% are singletons; the top ten hold roughly 2%. Notes on the study in general: A difference in sampling times existed between sustained-remission and progressing patients. Whereas clonality rose at ibrutinib response, it declined toward baseline at progression.

The V segment lost 5 bases and the J segment 7 bases; nucleotides outside the gene matches: 7. From germline, CDR1 is MNHEY and CDR2 SVGAGI. This CDR3 spans 15 amino acids. Here the sequenced sample was PBMCs, taken after 12 months of ibrutinib treatment. The clonotype originates from a human donor with chronic lymphocytic leukemia. This chain links TRBV6-5 with TRBJ2-3; TRBD2 agrees at 12 bases. CDR3 sequence: CASSRGLAGGNTQYF. The CDR3, as DNA: TGTGCCAGCAGTAGGGGACTAGCGGGTGGAAATACGCAGTATTTT.